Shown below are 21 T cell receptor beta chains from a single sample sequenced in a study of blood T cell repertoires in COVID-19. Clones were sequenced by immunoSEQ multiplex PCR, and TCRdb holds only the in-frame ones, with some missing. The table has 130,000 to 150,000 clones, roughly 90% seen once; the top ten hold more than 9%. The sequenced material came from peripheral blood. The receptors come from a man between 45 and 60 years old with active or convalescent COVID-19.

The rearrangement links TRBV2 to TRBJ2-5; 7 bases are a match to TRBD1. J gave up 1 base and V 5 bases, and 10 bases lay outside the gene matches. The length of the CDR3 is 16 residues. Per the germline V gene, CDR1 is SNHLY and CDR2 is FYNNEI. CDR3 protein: CASSPRTGTFQETQYF. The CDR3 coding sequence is TGTGCCAGCAGTCCGAGGACAGGAACCTTCCAAGAGACCCAGTACTTC.

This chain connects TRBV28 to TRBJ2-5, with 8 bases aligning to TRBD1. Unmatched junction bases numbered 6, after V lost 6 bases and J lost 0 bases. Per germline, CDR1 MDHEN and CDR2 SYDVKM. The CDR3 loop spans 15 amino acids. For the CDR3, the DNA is TGTGCCAGCAGAGGAGGGACAGGATACCAAGAGACCCAGTACTTC. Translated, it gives CASRGGTGYQETQYF.

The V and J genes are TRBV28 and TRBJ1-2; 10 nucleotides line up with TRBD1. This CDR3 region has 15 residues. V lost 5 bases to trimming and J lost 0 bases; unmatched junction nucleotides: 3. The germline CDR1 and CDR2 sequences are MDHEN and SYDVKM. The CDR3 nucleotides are TGTGCCAGCAGTCTCGGGACAGGGGCTAACTATGGCTACACCTTC. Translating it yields CASSLGTGANYGYTF.

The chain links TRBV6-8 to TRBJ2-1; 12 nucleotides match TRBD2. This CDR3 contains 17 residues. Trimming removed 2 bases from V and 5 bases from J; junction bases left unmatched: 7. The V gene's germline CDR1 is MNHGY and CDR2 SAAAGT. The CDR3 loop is CASSYPGLAGSHNEQFF. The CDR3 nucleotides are TGTGCCAGCAGTTACCCTGGACTAGCGGGGTCCCACAATGAGCAGTTCTTC.

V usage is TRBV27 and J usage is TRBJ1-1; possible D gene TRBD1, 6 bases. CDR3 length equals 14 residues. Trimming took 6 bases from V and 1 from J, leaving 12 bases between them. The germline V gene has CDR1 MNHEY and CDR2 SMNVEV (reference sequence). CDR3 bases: TGTGCCAGCAGCTTAACAGGGAGGAACACTGAAGCTTTCTTT. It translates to CASSLTGRNTEAFF.

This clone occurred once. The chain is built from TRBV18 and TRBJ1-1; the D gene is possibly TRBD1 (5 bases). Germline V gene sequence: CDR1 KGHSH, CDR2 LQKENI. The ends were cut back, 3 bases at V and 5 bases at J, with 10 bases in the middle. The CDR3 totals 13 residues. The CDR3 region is CASSPQGLTEAFF. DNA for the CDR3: TGTGCCAGCTCACCCCAGGGTCTAACTGAAGCTTTCTTT.

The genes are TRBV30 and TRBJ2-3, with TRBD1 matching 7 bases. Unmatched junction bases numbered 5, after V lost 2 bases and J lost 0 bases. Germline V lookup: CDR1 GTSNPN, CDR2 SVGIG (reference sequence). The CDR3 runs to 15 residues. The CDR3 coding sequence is TGTGCCTGGAGTCCGGGACAGTCTAGCACAGATACGCAGTATTTT. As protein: CAWSPGQSSTDTQYF.

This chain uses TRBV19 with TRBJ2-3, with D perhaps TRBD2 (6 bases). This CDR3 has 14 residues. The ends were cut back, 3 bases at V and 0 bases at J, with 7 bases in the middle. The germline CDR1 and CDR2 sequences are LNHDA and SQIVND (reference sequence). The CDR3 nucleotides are TGTGCCAGTAGTATGGGGGGTAGCACAGATACGCAGTATTTT. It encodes CASSMGGSTDTQYF. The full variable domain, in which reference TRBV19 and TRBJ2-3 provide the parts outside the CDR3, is DGGITQSPKYLFRKEGQNVTLSCEQNLNHDAMYWYRQDPGQGLRLIYYSQIVNDFQKGDIAEGYSVSREKKESFPLTVTSAQKNPTAFYLCASSMGGSTDTQYFGPGTRLTVL.

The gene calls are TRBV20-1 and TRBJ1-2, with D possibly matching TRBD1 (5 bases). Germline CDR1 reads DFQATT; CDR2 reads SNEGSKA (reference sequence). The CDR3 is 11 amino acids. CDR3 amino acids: CRAQVDDGYTF. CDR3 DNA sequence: TGCAGGGCACAGGTCGATGATGGCTACACCTTC.

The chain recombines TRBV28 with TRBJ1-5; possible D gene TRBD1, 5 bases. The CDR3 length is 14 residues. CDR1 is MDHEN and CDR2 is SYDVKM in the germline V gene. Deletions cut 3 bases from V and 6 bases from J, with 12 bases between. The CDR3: CASSFMGGGQPQHF. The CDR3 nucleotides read TGTGCCAGCAGTTTTATGGGGGGGGGTCAGCCCCAGCATTTT.

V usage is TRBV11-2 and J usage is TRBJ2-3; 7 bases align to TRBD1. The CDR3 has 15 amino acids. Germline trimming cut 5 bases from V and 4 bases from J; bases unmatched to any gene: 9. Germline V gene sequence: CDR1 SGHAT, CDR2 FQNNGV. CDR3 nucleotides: TGTGCCAGCAGCCCTGCCACTGGACAGGCAGATACGCAGTATTTT. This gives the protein CASSPATGQADTQYF. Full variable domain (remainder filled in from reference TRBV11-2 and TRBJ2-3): EAGVAQSPRYKIIEKRQSVAFWCNPISGHATLYWYQQILGQGPKLLIQFQNNGVVDDSQLPKDRFSAERLKGVDSTLKIQPAKLEDSAVYLCASSPATGQADTQYFGPGTRLTVL.

The DNA of the CDR3 is TGTGCCAGCAGTTATCAGGCAGGGGCTTACAATGAGCAGTTCTTC. Its protein is CASSYQAGAYNEQFF. The genes are TRBV6-2 or TRBV6-3 and TRBJ2-1, with D possibly TRBD1 on 6 matching bases. V lost 3 bases and J 4 bases, leaving 13 bases between the germline ends. This CDR3 contains 15 residues. Germline V gene lookup returns CDR1 MNHEY and CDR2 SVGEGT.

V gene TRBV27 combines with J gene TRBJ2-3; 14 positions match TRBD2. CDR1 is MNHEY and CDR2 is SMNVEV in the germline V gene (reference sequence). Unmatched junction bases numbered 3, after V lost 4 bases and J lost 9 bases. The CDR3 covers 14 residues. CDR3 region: CASSSTSGRGTQYF. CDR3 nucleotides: TGTGCCAGCAGTTCGACTAGCGGGAGGGGCACGCAGTATTTT.

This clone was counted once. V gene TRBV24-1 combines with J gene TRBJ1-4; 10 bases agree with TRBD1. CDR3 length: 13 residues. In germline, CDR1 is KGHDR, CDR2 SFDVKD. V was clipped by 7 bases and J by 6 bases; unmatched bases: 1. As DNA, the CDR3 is TGTGCCACCAGCGGGACAGGGGATGAAAAACTGTTTTTT. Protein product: CATSGTGDEKLFF.

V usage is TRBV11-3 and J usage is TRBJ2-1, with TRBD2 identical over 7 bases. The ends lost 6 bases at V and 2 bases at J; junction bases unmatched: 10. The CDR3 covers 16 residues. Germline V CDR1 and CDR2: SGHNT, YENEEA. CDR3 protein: CASSPGRGRTYNEQFF. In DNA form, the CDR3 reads TGTGCCAGCAGTCCAGGGAGGGGAAGGACCTACAATGAGCAGTTCTTC.

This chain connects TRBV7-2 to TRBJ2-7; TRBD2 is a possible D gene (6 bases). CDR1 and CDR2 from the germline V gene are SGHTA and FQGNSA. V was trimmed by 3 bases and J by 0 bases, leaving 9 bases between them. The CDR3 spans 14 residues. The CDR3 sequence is CASSFRRDSYEQYF. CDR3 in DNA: TGTGCCAGCAGCTTCCGGCGGGACTCCTACGAGCAGTACTTC.

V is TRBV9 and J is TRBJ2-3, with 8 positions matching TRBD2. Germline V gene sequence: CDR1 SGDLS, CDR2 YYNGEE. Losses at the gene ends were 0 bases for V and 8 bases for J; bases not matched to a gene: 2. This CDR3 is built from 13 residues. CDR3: CASSVDAGGTQYF. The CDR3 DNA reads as TGTGCCAGCAGCGTAGATGCGGGAGGTACGCAGTATTTT.

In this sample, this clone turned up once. This CDR3 is CASSTTGLNNNEQFF. CDR3 sequence (DNA): TGTGCCAGCAGCACGACAGGCTTAAACAACAATGAGCAGTTCTTC. This chain joins TRBV6-5 and TRBJ2-1; perhaps TRBD1 as D (6 bases). V was clipped by 6 bases and J by 5 bases, with 17 bases between them. The CDR3 is 15 residues long. Germline V lookup: CDR1 MNHEY, CDR2 SVGAGI.

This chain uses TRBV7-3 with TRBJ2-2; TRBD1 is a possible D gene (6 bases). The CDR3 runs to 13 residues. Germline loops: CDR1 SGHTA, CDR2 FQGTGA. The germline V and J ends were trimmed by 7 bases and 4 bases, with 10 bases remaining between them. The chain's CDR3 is CASTEGGTGELFF. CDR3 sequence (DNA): TGTGCCAGCACCGAAGGGGGCACCGGGGAGCTGTTTTTT.

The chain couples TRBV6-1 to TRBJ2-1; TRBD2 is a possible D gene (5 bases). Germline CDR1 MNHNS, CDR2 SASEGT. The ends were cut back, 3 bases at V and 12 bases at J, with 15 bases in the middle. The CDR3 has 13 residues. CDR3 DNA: TGTGCCAGCAGTGACGGTTTTTCGGGATTGCAGTTCTTC. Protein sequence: CASSDGFSGLQFF.

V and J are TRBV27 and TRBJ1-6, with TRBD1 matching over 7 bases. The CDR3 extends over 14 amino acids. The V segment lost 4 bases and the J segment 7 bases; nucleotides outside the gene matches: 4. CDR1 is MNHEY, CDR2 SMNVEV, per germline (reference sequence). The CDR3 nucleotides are TGTGCCAGCAGTTCGGGACAGAGAAATTCACCCCTCCACTTT. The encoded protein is CASSSGQRNSPLHF.